This T cell receptor (beta chain) was recovered during a study of T cell changes during pregnancy in multiple sclerosis. The CDR3 is 14 amino acids. V trimming: 3 bases; J trimming: 9 bases; junction bases outside the gene matches: 8. Germline V gene data show CDR1 as MGHRA and CDR2 as YSYEKL. TCRdb's table, derived via immunoSEQ multiplex PCR, lists solely in-frame clones and lacks some. Found here are around 34,000 clones, about 90% of them singletons; the top ten hold about 4.4%. This sequence originates from a female donor with multiple sclerosis, enrolled in a pregnancy study. Sequencing used CD8+ T cells from peripheral blood mononuclear cells, obtained after pregnancy. The V call is TRBV4-1, the J call TRBJ2-1; 7 bases agree with TRBD1. CDR3 sequence: CASSQGQIVVEQFF. In nucleotides, the CDR3 is TGCGCCAGCAGCCAGGGACAGATCGTTGTTGAGCAGTTCTTC.